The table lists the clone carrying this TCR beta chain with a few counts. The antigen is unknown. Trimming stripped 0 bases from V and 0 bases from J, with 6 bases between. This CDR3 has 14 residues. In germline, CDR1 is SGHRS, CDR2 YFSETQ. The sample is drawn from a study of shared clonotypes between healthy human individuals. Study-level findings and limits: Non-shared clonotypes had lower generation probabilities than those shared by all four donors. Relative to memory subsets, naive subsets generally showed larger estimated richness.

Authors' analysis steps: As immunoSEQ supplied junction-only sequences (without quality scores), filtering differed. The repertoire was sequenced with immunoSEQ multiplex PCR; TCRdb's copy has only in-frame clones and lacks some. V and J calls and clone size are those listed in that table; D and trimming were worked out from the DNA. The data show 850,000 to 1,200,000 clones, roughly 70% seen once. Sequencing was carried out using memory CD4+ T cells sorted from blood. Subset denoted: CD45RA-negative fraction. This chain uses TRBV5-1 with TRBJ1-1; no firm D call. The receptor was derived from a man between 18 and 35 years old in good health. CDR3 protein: CASSLGHLNTEAFF. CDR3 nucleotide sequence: TGCGCCAGCAGCTTGGGACACTTGAACACTGAAGCTTTCTTT.